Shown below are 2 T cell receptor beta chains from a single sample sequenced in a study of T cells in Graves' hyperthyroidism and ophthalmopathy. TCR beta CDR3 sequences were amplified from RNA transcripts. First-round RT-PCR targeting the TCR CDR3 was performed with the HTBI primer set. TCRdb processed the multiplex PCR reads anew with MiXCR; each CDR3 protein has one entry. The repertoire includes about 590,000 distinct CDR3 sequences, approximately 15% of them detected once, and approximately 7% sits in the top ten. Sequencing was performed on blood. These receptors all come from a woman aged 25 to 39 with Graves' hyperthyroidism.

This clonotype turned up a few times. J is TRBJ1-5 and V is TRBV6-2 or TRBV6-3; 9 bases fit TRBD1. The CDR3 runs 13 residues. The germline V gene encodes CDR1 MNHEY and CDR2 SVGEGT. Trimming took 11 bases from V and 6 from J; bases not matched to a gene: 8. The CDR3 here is CAGNRGRGQPQHF. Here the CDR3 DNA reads TGTGCCGGTAACAGGGGGCGCGGTCAGCCCCAGCATTTT.

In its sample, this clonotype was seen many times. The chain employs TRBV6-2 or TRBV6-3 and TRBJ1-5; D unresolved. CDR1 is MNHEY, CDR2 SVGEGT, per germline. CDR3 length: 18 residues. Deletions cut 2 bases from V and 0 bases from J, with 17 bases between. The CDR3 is CASSYHPWTGYSNQPQHF. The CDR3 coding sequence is TGTGCCAGCAGTTACCACCCATGGACGGGATATAGCAATCAGCCCCAGCATTTT.